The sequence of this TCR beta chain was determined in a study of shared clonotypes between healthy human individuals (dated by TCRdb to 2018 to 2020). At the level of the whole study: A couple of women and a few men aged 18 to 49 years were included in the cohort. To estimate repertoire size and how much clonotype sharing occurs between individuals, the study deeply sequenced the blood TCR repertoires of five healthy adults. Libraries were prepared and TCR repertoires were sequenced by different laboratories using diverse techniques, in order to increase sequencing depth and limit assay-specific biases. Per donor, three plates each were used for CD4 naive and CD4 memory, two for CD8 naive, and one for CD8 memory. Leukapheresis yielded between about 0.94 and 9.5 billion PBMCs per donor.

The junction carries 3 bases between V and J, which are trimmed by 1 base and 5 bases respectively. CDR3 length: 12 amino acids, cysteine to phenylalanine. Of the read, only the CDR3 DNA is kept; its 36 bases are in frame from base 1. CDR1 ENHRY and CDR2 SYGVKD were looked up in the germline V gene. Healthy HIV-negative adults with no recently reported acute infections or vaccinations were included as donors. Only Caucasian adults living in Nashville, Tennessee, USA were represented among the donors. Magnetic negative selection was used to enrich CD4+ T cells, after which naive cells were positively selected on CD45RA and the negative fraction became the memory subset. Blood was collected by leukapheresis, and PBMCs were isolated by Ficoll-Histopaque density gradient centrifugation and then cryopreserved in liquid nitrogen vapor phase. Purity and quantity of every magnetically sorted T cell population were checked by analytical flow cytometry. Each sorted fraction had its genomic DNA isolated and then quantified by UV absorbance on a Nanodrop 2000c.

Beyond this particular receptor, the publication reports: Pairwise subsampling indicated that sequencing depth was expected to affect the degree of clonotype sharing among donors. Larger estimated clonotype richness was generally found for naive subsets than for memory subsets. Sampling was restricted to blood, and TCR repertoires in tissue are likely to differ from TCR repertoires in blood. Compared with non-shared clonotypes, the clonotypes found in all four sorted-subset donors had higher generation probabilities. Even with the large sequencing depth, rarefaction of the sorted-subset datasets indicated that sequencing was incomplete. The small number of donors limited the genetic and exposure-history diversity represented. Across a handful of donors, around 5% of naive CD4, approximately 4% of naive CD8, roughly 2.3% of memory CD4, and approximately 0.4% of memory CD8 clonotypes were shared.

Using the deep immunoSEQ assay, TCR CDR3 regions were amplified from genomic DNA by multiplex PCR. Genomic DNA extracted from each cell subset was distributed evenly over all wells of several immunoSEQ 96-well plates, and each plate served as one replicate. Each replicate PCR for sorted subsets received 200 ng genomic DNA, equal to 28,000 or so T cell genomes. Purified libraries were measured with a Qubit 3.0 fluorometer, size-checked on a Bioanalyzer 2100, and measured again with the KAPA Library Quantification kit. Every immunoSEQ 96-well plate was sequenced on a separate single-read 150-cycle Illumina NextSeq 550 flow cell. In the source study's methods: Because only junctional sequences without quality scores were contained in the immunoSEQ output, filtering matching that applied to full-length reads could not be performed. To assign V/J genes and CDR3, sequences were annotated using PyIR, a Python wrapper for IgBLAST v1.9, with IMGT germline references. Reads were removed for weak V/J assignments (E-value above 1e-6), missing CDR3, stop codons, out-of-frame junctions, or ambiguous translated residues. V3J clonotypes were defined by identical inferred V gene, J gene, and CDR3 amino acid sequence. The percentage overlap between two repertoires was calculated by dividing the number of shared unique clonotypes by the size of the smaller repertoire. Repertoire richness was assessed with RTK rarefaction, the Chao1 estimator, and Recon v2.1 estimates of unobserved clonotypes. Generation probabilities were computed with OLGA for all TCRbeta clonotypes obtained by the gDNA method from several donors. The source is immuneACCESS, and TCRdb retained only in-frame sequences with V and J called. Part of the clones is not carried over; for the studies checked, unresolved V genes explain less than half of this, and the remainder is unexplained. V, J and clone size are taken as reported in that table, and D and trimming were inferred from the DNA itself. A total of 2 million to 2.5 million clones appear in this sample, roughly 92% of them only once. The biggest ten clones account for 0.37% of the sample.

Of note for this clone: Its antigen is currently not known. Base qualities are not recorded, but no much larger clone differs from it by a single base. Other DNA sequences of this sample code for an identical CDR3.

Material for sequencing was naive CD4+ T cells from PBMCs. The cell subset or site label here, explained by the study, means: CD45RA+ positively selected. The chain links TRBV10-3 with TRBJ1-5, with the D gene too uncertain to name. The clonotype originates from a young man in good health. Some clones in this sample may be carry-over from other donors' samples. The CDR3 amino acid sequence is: CAISEWDQPQHF. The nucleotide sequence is TGTGCCATCAGTGAGTGGGATCAGCCCCAGCATTTT.